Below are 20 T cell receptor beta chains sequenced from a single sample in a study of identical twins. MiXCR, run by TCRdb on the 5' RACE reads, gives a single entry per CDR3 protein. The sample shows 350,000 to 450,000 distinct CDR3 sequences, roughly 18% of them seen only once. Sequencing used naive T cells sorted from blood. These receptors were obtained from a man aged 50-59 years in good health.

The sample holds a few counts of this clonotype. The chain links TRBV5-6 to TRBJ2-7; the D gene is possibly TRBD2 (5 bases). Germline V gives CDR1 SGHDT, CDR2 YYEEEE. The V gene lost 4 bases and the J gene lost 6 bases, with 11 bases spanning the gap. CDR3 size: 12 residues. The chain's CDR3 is CASSRTDFEQYF. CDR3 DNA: TGTGCCAGCAGCAGGACTGACTTCGAGCAGTACTTC.

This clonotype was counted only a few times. CDR3 coding DNA: TGTGCCAGCAGCCGGACCCTCACAGATACGCAGTATTTT. Its translation: CASSRTLTDTQYF. V usage is TRBV12-3 or TRBV12-4 and J usage is TRBJ2-3, with D hard to call. Trimming took 6 bases from V and 2 from J, leaving 9 bases between them. The CDR3 runs to 13 residues.

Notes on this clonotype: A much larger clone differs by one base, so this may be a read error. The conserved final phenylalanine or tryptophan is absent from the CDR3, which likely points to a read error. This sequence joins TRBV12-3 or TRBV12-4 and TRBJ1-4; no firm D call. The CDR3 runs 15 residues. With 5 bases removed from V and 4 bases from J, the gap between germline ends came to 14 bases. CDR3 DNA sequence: TGTGCCAGCAGTACCACAGAGGAGCATAATGAAAAACTGTTTTTA. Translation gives CASSTTEEHNEKLFL.

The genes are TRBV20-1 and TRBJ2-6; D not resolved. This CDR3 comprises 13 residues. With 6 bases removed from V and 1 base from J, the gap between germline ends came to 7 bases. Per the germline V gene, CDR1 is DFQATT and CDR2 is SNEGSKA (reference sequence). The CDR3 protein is CSAISSGANVLTF. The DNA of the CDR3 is TGCAGTGCCATAAGTTCTGGGGCCAACGTCCTGACTTTC.

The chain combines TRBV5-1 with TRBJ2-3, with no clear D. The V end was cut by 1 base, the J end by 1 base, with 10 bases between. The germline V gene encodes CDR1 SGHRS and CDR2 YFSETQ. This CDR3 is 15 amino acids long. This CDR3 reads CASSLYYYRTDTQYF. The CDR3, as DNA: TGCGCCAGCAGCTTGTATTACTACCGCACAGATACGCAGTATTTT.

Here the CDR3 reads CASSPQDGDTF. The CDR3 DNA sequence: TGTGCCAGCAGCCCACAAGATGGAGACACCTTC. V and J are TRBV7-9 and TRBJ1-2; no firm D call. From germline, CDR1 is SEHNR and CDR2 FQNEAQ (reference sequence). Trimming removed 5 bases from V and 12 bases from J, with 13 bases in between. The CDR3 has 11 amino acids.

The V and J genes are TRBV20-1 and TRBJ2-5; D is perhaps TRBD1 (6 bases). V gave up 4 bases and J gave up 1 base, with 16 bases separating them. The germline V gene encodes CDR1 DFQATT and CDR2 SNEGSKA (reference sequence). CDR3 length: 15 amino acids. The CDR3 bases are TGCAGTGCTACGAGGCCAGGGGCTCCCCAAGAGACCCAGTACTTC. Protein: CSATRPGAPQETQYF.

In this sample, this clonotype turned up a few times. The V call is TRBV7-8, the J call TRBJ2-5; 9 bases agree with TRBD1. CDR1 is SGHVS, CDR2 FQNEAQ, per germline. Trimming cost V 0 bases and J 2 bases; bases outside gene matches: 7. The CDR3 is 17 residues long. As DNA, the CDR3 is TGTGCCAGCAGCTTAGCGGGAACAGGGGGCTGGCAAGAGACCCAGTACTTC. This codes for CASSLAGTGGWQETQYF.

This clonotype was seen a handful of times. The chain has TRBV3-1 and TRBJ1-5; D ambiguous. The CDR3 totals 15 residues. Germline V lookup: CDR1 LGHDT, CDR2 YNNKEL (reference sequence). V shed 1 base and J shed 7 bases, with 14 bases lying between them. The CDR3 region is CASSQASGSGQPQHF. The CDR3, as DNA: TGTGCCAGCAGCCAAGCCAGTGGGTCTGGCCAGCCCCAGCATTTT. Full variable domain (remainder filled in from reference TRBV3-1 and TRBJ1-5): DTAVSQTPKYLVTQMGNDKSIKCEQNLGHDTMYWYKQDSKKFLKIMFSYNNKELIINETVPNRFSPKSPDKAHLNLHINSLELGDSAVYFCASSQASGSGQPQHFGDGTRLSIL.

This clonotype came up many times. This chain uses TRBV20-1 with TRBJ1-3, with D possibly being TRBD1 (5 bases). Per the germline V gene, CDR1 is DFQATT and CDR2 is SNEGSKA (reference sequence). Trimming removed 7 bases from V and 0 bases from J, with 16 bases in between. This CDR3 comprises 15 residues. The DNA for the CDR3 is TGCAGTGTCTCGCCGGGGCCTCTCTCTGGAAACACCATATATTTT. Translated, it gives CSVSPGPLSGNTIYF.

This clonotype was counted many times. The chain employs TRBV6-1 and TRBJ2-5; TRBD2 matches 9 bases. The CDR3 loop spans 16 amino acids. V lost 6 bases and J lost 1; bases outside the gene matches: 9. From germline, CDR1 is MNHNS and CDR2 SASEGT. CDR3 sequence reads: CASSPSSGGFQETQYF. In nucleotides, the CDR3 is TGTGCCAGCAGCCCCTCCAGCGGGGGGTTCCAAGAGACCCAGTACTTC.

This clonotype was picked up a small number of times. The CDR3 is CASSYSRVSSYNEQFF. For the CDR3, the DNA is TGTGCCAGCAGTTACTCGAGAGTGAGCTCCTACAATGAGCAGTTCTTC. J is TRBJ2-1 and V is TRBV6-2 or TRBV6-3; no clear D. The CDR3 covers 16 residues. The germline CDR1 and CDR2 sequences are MNHEY and SVGEGT. Trimming took off 0 bases at V and 0 bases at J, with 9 bases between the two ends.

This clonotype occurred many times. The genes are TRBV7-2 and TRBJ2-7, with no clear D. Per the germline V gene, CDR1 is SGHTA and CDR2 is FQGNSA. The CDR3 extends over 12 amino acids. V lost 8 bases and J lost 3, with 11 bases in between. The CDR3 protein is CASGNNGYEQYF. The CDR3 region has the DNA TGTGCCAGCGGAAACAACGGCTACGAGCAGTACTTC.

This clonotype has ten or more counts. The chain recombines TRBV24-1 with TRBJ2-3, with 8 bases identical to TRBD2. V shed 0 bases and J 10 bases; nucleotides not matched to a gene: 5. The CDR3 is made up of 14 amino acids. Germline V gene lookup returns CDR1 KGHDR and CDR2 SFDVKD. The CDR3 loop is CATSDLFTSGAQYF. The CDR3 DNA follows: TGTGCCACCAGTGATTTGTTCACTAGCGGCGCGCAGTATTTT.

The CDR3, as DNA: TGCGCCAGCAGCCAAGAACGATGGCAGGGGGGAGCTTTCTTT. Translated: CASSQERWQGGAFF. The chain joins TRBV4-3 to TRBJ1-1; 7 bases agree with TRBD1. Germline CDR1 is LGHNA and CDR2 is YSLEER. With 0 bases clipped from V and 10 bases from J, the junction kept 8 bases outside the gene matches. This CDR3 is 14 amino acids long.

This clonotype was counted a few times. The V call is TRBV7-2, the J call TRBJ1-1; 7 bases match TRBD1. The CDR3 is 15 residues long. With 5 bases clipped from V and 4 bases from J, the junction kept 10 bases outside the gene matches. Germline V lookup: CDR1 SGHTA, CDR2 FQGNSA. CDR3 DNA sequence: TGTGCCAGCAGCGAACAGGGGCTCCTGGGCACTGAAGCTTTCTTT. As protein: CASSEQGLLGTEAFF.

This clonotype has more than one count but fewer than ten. The CDR3: CASSQGIPYEQYF. CDR3 DNA sequence: TGTGCCAGCAGCCAAGGGATTCCCTACGAGCAGTACTTC. This rearrangement joins TRBV11-2 to TRBJ2-7, with D hard to call. The V gene's germline CDR1 is SGHAT and CDR2 FQNNGV. The V gene lost 5 bases and the J gene lost 2 bases, with 10 bases spanning the gap. The CDR3 consists of 13 residues.

CDR3 protein: CASSPQGALGEKLFF. The CDR3 region has the DNA TGCGCCAGCAGCCCTCAGGGGGCCCTCGGTGAAAAACTGTTTTTT. The rearrangement uses TRBV5-1 and TRBJ1-4, with 8 bases identical to TRBD1. CDR3 length equals 15 residues. Trimming removed 4 bases from V and 7 bases from J; junction bases left unmatched: 9. Germline CDR1 and CDR2: SGHRS and YFSETQ.

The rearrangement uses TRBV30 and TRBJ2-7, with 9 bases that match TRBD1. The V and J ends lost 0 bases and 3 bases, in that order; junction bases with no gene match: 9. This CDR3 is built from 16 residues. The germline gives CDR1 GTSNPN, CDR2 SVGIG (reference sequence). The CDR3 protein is CAWSVMGPGQGYEQYF. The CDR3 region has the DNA TGTGCCTGGAGTGTTATGGGACCGGGACAGGGCTACGAGCAGTACTTC.

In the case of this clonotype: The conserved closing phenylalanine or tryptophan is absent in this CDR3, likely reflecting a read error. The CDR3 sequence: CASSLALGDTQYL. CDR3 sequence (DNA): TGCGCCAGCAGCTTGGCCTTGGGGGATACGCAGTATCTT. V gene TRBV5-1 combines with J gene TRBJ2-3, with D unresolved. Trimming removed 0 bases from V and 6 bases from J, with 8 bases in between. The CDR3 contains 13 residues. Germline CDR1 SGHRS, CDR2 YFSETQ.